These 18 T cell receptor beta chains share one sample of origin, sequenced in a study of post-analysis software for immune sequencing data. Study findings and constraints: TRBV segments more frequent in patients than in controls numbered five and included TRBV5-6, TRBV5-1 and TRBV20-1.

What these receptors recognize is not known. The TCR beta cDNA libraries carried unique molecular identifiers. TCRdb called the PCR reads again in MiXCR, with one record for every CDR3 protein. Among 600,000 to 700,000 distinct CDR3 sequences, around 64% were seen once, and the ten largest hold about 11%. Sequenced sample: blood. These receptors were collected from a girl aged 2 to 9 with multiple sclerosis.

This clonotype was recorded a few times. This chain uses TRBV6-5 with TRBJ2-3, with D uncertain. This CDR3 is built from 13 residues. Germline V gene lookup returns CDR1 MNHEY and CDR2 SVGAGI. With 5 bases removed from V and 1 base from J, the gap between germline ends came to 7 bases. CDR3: CASSSFRTDTQYF. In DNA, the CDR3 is TGTGCCAGCAGTAGTTTCCGCACAGATACGCAGTATTTT.

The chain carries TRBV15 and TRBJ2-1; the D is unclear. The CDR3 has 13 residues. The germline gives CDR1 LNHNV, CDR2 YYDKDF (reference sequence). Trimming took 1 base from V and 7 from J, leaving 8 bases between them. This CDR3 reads CATSRALENEQFF. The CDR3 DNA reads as TGTGCCACCAGCAGAGCACTTGAAAATGAGCAGTTCTTC.

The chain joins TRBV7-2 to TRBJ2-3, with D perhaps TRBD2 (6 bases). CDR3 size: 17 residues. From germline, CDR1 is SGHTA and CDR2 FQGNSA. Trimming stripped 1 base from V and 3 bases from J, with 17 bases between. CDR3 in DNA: TGTGCCAGCAGCTTAGAGGCAGCGGGCCCAATTACAGATACGCAGTATTTT. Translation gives CASSLEAAGPITDTQYF. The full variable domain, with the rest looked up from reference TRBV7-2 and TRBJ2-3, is GAGVSQSPSNKVTEKGKDVELRCDPISGHTALYWYRQSLGQGLEFLIYFQGNSAPDKSGLPSDRFSAERTGGSVSTLTIQRTQQEDSAVYLCASSLEAAGPITDTQYFGPGTRLTVL.

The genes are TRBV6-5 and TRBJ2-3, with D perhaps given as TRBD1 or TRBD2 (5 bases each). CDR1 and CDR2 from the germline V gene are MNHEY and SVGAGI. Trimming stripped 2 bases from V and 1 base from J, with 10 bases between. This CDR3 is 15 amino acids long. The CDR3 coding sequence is TGTGCCAGCAGTTACATGGGACGGGGCACAGATACGCAGTATTTT. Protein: CASSYMGRGTDTQYF.

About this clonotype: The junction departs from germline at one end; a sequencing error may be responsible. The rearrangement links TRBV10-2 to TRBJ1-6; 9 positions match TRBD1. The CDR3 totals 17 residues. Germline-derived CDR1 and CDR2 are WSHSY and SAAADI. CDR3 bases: TGCACCAGCAGCCTATCTATTCCCGGGACAGGGAATTCACCCCTCCACTTT. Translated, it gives CTSSLSIPGTGNSPLHF.

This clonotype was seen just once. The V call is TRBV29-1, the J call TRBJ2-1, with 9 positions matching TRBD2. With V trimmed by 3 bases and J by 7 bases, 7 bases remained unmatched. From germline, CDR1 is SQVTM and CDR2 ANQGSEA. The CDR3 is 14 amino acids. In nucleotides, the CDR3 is TGCAGCGTTGATTGGGGGCGGGAGGGAAATGAGCAGTTCTTC. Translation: CSVDWGREGNEQFF.

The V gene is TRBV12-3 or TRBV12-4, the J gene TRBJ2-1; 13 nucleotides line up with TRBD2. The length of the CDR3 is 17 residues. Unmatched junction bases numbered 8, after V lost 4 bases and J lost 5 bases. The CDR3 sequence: CASSSNGLAGANNEQFF. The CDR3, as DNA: TGTGCCAGCAGTTCGAATGGACTAGCGGGAGCCAACAATGAGCAGTTCTTC.

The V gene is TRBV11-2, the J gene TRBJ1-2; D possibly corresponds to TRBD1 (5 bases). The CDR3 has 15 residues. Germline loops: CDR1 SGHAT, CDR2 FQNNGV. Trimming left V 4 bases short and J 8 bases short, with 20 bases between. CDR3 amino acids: CASSSSQPGRRGYTF. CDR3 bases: TGTGCCAGCAGCTCTAGCCAGCCGGGACGTCGCGGCTACACCTTC.

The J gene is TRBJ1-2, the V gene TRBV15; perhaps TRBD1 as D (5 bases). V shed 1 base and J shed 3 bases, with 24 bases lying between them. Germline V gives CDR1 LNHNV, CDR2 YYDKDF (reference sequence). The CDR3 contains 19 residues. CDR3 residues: CATSRVDQGWGEKDYGYTF. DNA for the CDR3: TGTGCCACCAGCAGAGTCGATCAAGGGTGGGGGGAAAAGGACTATGGCTACACCTTC.

For the CDR3, the DNA is TGTGCCAGCAGCCGTGGACAGTTGAGTACAGATACGCAGTATTTT. This codes for CASSRGQLSTDTQYF. V usage is TRBV7-8 and J usage is TRBJ2-3, with a possible D match to TRBD1 (6 bases). The CDR3 totals 15 residues. The V gene lost 5 bases and the J gene lost 3 bases, with 15 bases spanning the gap. CDR1 and CDR2 (germline): SGHVS, FQNEAQ.

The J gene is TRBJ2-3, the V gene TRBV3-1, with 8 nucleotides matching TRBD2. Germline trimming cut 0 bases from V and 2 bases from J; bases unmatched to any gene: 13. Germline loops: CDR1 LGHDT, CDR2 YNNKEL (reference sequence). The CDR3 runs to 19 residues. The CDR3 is CASSQEGVGGLGFTDTQYF. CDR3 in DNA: TGTGCCAGCAGCCAAGAAGGAGTAGGGGGACTAGGATTCACAGATACGCAGTATTTT.

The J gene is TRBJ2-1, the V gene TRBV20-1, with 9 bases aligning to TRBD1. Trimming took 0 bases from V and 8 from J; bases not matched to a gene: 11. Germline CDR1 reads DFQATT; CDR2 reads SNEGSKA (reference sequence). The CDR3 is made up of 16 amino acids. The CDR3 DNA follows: TGCAGTGCTAGAGATAGGGGCGACAGGGGGACCGATGAGCAGTTCTTC. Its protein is CSARDRGDRGTDEQFF.

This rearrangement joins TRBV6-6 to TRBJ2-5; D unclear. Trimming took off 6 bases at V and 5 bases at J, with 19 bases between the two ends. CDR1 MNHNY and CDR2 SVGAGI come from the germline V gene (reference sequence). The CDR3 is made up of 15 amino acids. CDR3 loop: CASSPMVTPRETQYF. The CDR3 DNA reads TGTGCCAGCAGCCCGATGGTTACTCCTAGGGAGACCCAGTACTTC.

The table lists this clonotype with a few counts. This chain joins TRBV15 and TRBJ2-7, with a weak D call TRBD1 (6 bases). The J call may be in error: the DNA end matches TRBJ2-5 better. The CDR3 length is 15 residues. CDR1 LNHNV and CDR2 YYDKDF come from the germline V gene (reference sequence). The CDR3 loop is CATSRDRTDKETQYF. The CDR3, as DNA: TGTGCCACCAGCAGAGATAGGACAGACAAAGAGACCCAGTACTTC.

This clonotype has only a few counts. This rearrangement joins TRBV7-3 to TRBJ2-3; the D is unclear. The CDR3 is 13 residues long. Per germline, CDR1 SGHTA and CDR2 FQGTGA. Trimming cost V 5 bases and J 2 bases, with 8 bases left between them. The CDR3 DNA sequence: TGTGCCAGCAGCCCAACCTACACAGATACGCAGTATTTT. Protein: CASSPTYTDTQYF. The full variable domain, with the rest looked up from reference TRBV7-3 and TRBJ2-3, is GAGVSQTPSNKVTEKGKYVELRCDPISGHTALYWYRQSLGQGPEFLIYFQGTGAADDSGLPNDRFFAVRPEGSVSTLKIQRTERGDSAVYLCASSPTYTDTQYFGPGTRLTVL.

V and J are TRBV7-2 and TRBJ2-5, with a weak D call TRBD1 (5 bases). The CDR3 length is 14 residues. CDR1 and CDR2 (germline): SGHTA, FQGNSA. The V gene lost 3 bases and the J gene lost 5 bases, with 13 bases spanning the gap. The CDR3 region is CASSFQGIEETQYF. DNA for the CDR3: TGTGCCAGCAGCTTCCAGGGAATTGAGGAGACCCAGTACTTC.

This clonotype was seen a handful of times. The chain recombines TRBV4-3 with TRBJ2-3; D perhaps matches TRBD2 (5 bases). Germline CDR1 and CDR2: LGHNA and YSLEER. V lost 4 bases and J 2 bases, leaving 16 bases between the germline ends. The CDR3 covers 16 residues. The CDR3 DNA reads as TGCGCCAGCAGCCCAAGCGCAAGCGGCTCCACAGATACGCAGTATTTT. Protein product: CASSPSASGSTDTQYF.

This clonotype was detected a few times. CDR3 nucleotides: TGCAGTGCTCGGAGGACTAGCGGGCCTTTTAGCACAGATACGCAGTATTTT. This codes for CSARRTSGPFSTDTQYF. J is TRBJ2-3 and V is TRBV20-1; 11 bases align to TRBD2. V shed 5 bases, J shed 0 bases, and the junction held 10 bases outside the gene matches. The CDR3 contains 17 residues. From germline, CDR1 is DFQATT and CDR2 SNEGSKA (reference sequence).